Described below is a single T cell receptor (beta chain) sequence and its context. Its cognate antigen is unknown. All donors were Caucasian adults living in Nashville, Tennessee. This CDR3 spans 14 amino acids. The germline V gene encodes CDR1 SGHAT and CDR2 FQNNGV. V trimming: 6 bases; J trimming: 6 bases; junction bases outside the gene matches: 8. A deep-level run was used for the assay. Sequenced by immunoSEQ multiplex PCR; TCRdb stores in-frame clones only, minus some. The table includes some 500,000 clones, about 96% detected once. The entry originates in a study of shared clonotypes between healthy human individuals. Broader study findings: Generally, naive subsets came out with larger estimated richness than memory subsets. Shared across four donors were roughly 4.7% of the naive CD4 clonotypes.

The sequence came from a woman between 25 and 40 years old in good health. The sample comprised naive CD4+ T cells sorted from blood. Subset reported: CD45RA+ positively selected. The chain carries TRBV11-2 and TRBJ2-3; TRBD2 agrees at 8 bases. CDR3 region: CASRAGTSGDTQYF. CDR3 DNA sequence: TGTGCCAGCAGGGCCGGGACTAGTGGGGATACGCAGTATTTT.